One T cell receptor beta chain is described in this entry. The antigen is unknown. Germline loops: CDR1 SGHVS, CDR2 FQNEAQ. The junction had 6 bases not matched to a gene; V was cut back by 1 base and J by 4 bases. The CDR3 spans 16 residues. The data were taken from a study of breast tumors, draining lymph nodes, adjacent tissues. TCRdb itself ran the multiplex PCR reads through MiXCR, one entry per CDR3 protein. Found here are roughly 7,100 distinct CDR3 sequences, about 40% of them singletons; the top ten hold about 45%. Broader study findings: Tumor and nontumor repertoires were significantly more similar in luminal-like than in basal-like breast cancer.

The TCR was taken from a female donor with breast cancer. Some clones in this sample may be carry-over from other donors' samples. The V and J genes are TRBV7-8 and TRBJ2-3; 9 nucleotides match TRBD2. Sequencing input: tumor-adjacent breast tissue. The DNA for the CDR3 is TGTGCCAGCAGCTTAGTCGGCGGGAGGGCCCCAGATACGCAGTATTTT. This codes for CASSLVGGRAPDTQYF.